The T cell receptor beta chain described here comes from a study of T-cell reconstitution after alpha-beta-depleted transplantation in children. V shed 4 bases and J shed 5 bases, with 27 bases lying between them. Germline CDR1 SGHRS, CDR2 YFSETQ. This CDR3 is 18 amino acids long. TCRbeta library construction was performed incorporating unique molecular identifiers. TCRdb passed the PCR reads through MiXCR, listing each CDR3 protein once. The sample lists 490,000 or so distinct CDR3 sequences; around 12% were seen once. The sample holds many counts of this clonotype. The J gene is TRBJ2-5, the V gene TRBV5-1; D might be TRBD1 (6 bases). Sequences were derived from PBMCs from the stem cell graft donor, sampled from the stem cell graft. The TCR sequence derives from a human donor who donated a stem cell graft to a child with combined immunodeficiency. CDR3 amino acids: CASSPFPTGLQREETQYF. CDR3 coding DNA: TGCGCCAGCAGCCCCTTTCCGACAGGCCTCCAACGTGAGGAGACCCAGTACTTC.